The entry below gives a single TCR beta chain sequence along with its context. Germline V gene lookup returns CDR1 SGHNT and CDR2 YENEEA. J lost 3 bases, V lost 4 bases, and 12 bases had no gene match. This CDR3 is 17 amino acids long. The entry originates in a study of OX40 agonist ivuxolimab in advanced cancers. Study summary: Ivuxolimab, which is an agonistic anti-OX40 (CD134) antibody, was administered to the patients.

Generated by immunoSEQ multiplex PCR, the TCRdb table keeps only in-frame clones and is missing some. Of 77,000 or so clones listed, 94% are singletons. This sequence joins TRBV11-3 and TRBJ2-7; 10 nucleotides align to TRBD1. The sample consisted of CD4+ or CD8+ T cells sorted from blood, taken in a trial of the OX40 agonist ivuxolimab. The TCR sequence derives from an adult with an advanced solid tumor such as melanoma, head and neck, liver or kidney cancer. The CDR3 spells CASSSDRGTGAFYEQYF. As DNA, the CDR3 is TGTGCCAGCAGCTCAGACCGGGGGACAGGGGCTTTCTACGAGCAGTACTTC.